This T cell receptor beta chain was identified in a study of T cell responses to AZD1222 COVID-19 vaccine (dated by TCRdb to the early 2020s). Background on the whole study: A total of just over 230 trial participants underwent TCR sequencing, of whom about 210 had received two doses of AZD1222 and 26 had received two doses of the MenACWY control vaccine. Trial participants were enrolled into age subgroups of 18-55, 56-69 and 70-plus years, which contained about 150, 27 and 61 TCR-sequenced participants, respectively.

Study-wide conclusions, independent of this receptor: Most participants were white British and females outnumbered males, and the authors suggested that clonal diversity may have been underestimated. Reportedly, close to half of the unique spike-specific TCRs recognized epitopes lying outside the regions that are mutated in the B.1.351 and B.1.1.7 variants. After two AZD1222 doses, both the breadth and the depth of spike-specific TCRs were significantly higher than at day 0 and than in MenACWY recipients. Because no day 14 peak-response samples were available, the repertoires could be characterized only after the peak T cell response. Conclusions about previously exposed vaccinees are limited because only six or seven AZD1222 recipients were SARS-CoV-2 seropositive at baseline. The vaccine-associated CD4 TCRs covered the entire spike protein, and the dominant responses fell in regions 160-218 and 743-854. The 56-69-year group was small, and its depth increase did not reach significance, likely because of low power.

Note on this clone: The antigen this receptor binds is unknown. No qualities accompany the bases; no much larger clone lies one base away. The sample holds other DNA sequences that translate to the same CDR3.

What this sample's time point label stands for: baseline before first vaccination. Reading the label with the study, this specimen's treatment or condition is: meningococcal conjugate vaccine given as trial control. The vaccinee samples were drawn from two UK trials, COV001 and COV002, one of which was a single-blind randomized controlled phase 2/3 trial testing AZD1222 (ChAdOx1 nCoV-19) in healthy adults. For TCRbeta chain sequencing, PBMC samples from trial participants were taken at day 0 and at day 28 after the second dose. The CDR3 regions of human TCRbeta chains were subjected to immunosequencing. The paper's processing steps were these. TCRs in the repertoires were matched against a reference library of SARS-CoV-2-specific TCRs that had been generated with the MIRA antigen-specificity platform. Breadth was defined as the fraction of unique TCRs that were SARS-CoV-2-associated. Depth was defined as the fraction of total T cells that were SARS-CoV-2-associated. Using the MIRA data, each spike-specific TCR was assigned both to the spike region to which the TCR was reactive and to a CD4 or CD8 class. Log10-transformed breadth and depth values were compared by one-way ANOVA with Sidak's multiple comparisons tests. This immuneACCESS table, as held by TCRdb, lists in-frame sequences with V and J called but not all clones. Of the missing ones, under half trace to an unresolved V gene in checked studies; the others have no known cause. V and J calls and clone size are those listed in that table; D and trimming were worked out from the DNA. The sample contains 130,000 to 150,000 clones, 82% of them found a single time. Of the sample, 4.1% is held by the ten largest clones.

Inclusive of the bounding cysteine and phenylalanine, the CDR3 is 12 residues long. The read is trimmed to its CDR3 DNA, 36 bases read in frame from base 1. The V end loses 4 bases and the J end loses 8 bases, and a stretch of 9 bases separates them. Via the germline V gene, CDR1 is SGHDT and CDR2 YYEEEE. This receptor was obtained from an adult in good health. This chain is built from TRBV5-6 and TRBJ1-4, with the identity of the D gene unclear. Specimen: peripheral blood, collected on day 0 of MenACWY control vaccination. CDR3 reads: CASSPLGEKLFF. The nucleotide sequence reads TGTGCCAGCAGCCCGCTGGGGGAAAAACTGTTTTTT. When the CDR3 is completed using the reference TRBV5-6 and TRBJ1-4 genes on either side, the full variable domain is DAGVTQSPTHLIKTRGQQVTLRCSPKSGHDTVSWYQQALGQGPQFIFQYYEEEERQRGNFPDRFSGHQFPNYSSELNVNALLLGDSALYLCASSPLGEKLFFGSGTQLSVL.